These T cell receptor beta chains were read from a single sample in a study of PD-L1 blockade in urothelial cancer. Generated by immunoSEQ multiplex PCR, the TCRdb table keeps only in-frame clones and is missing some. The sample includes about 82,000 clones, more than 85% of them seen just once. The material sequenced was PBMCs, taken around atezolizumab (anti-PD-L1) treatment. The receptors shown here come from a man aged 55 to 70 with urothelial cancer. The CDR3 runs from the conserved cysteine through the conserved F or W. The D gene is left open where the match is weak. Size tells how often a clone was seen (once, few, many) or the class of an expanded clone, and some rows leave it out.

j_gene	v_gene	abundance	len	d_gene	CDR3aa	CDR3nt
TRBJ2-7	TRBV7-9	once	14	NA	CASSIHDRSYEQYF	TGTGCCAGCAGCATCCACGACAGAAGTTACGAGCAGTACTTC
TRBJ2-1	TRBV5-8	NA	18	TRBD1	CASSLLSAADRGRYEQFF	TGTGCCAGCAGCTTGTTATCCGCCGCCGACAGGGGTCGATATGAGCAGTTCTTC
TRBJ2-3	TRBV19	NA	12	NA	CASSNRADTQYF	TGTGCCAGTAGTAACAGGGCAGATACGCAGTATTTT
TRBJ1-2	TRBV4-2	NA	16	NA	CASSHISQGTNYGYTF	TGTGCCAGCAGCCATATATCTCAGGGGACTAACTATGGCTACACCTTC
TRBJ1-4	TRBV10-1	NA	13	NA	CASSEFAREKLFF	TGCGCCAGCAGTGAATTTGCGCGTGAAAAACTGTTTTTT
TRBJ2-5	TRBV5-1	NA	15	NA	CASSLAGLAQETQYF	TGCGCCAGCAGCTTGGCCGGGCTAGCCCAAGAGACCCAGTACTTC
TRBJ1-1	TRBV2	NA	13	NA	CASRRAMNTEAFF	TGTGCCAGCAGAAGAGCGATGAACACTGAAGCTTTCTTT
TRBJ2-1	TRBV7-3	NA	16	TRBD2	CASSLMRSAGDNEQFF	TGTGCCAGCAGCTTAATGCGATCCGCGGGGGACAATGAGCAGTTCTTC
TRBJ2-7	TRBV15	NA	15	TRBD1	CATSRATGGRNEQYF	TGTGCCACCAGCAGAGCAACAGGGGGGCGCAACGAGCAGTACTTC
TRBJ2-7	TRBV9	NA	13	TRBD1	CASSVGQTYEQYF	TGTGCCAGCAGCGTGGGACAGACCTACGAGCAGTACTTC